This entry features one T cell receptor beta chain sequence. An amount of RNA that ranged from about 0.45 to 1 ug was reverse transcribed with random hexamers. TCR beta CDR3 was amplified by immunoSEQ multiplex PCR. This amplification extended across 54 Vbeta and 13 Jbeta segments. MiXCR, run by TCRdb on the immunoSEQ multiplex PCR reads, gives a single entry per CDR3 protein. The profile shows 150,000 to 200,000 distinct CDR3 sequences, roughly 95% of them singletons. The data originate from a study of CD8 T cells in Susac syndrome. CDR1 is SQVTM, CDR2 ANQGSEA, per germline. Trimming removed 7 bases from V and 9 bases from J; junction bases left unmatched: 13. This CDR3 contains 13 residues. TEMRA cells were FACS-enriched, and CD8+ and CD4+ T cells were isolated negatively.

The rearrangement uses TRBV29-1 and TRBJ2-5, with 8 bases lining up with TRBD1. The sequenced sample was CD4+ T cells from PBMCs. This sequence originates from a human donor in good health. The CDR3 region is CSGAGQGETAQYF. Here the CDR3 DNA reads TGCAGCGGCGCCGGACAGGGAGAAACGGCCCAGTACTTC. The whole variable domain, remainder taken from reference TRBV29-1 and TRBJ2-5, is SAVISQKPSRDICQRGTSLTIQCQVDSQVTMMFWYRQQPGQSLTLIATANQGSEATYESGFVIDKFPISRPNLTFSTLTVSNMSPEDSSIYLCSGAGQGETAQYFGPGTRLLVL.